One sample yielded the 21 T cell receptor beta chains listed below, sequenced in a study of CD8 T cells in Susac syndrome. An amount of RNA that ranged from 0.5 to 1 ug was reverse transcribed with random hexamers. TCRdb analysed the immunoSEQ multiplex PCR reads with MiXCR anew, one entry per CDR3 protein. The table has about 200,000 distinct CDR3 sequences, about 90% seen once. Sequencing input: CD8+ T cells from PBMCs. Source of these receptors: a human donor with multiple sclerosis.

J is TRBJ1-2 and V is TRBV27; 9 bases agree with TRBD1. The CDR3 loop spans 12 amino acids. V lost 8 bases and J lost 8; bases outside the gene matches: 6. Germline V CDR1 and CDR2: MNHEY, SMNVEV (reference sequence). This chain's CDR3 is CASFTGGVGYTF. DNA of the CDR3: TGTGCCAGCTTTACAGGGGGCGTAGGCTACACCTTC.

The V and J genes are TRBV19 and TRBJ1-5; 8 bases match TRBD1. CDR1 is LNHDA, CDR2 SQIVND, per germline (reference sequence). V lost 2 bases and J lost 2; bases outside the gene matches: 17. The CDR3 loop spans 20 amino acids. CDR3 coding DNA: TGTGCCAGTAGTATATCAGGCGGACAGGGAGAGAGTTGGGGCAATCAGCCCCAGCATTTT. Its translation is CASSISGGQGESWGNQPQHF.

J is TRBJ1-1 and V is TRBV19; possibly TRBD1 for D (6 bases). Deletions cut 6 bases from V and 1 base from J, with 9 bases between. This CDR3 has 13 residues. The germline V gene encodes CDR1 LNHDA and CDR2 SQIVND (reference sequence). The CDR3 reads CASRTGWNTEAFF. The CDR3 DNA follows: TGTGCCAGTAGAACAGGGTGGAACACTGAAGCTTTCTTT.

The rearrangement joins TRBV19 to TRBJ2-7; 14 nucleotides match TRBD2. Germline V gene lookup returns CDR1 LNHDA and CDR2 SQIVND (reference sequence). The CDR3 contains 19 residues. Trimming removed 4 bases from V and 2 bases from J; junction bases left unmatched: 13. The CDR3 sequence: CASSTSLGTSGGDAYEQYF. The DNA for the CDR3 is TGTGCCAGTAGTACCTCCCTCGGGACTAGCGGGGGAGATGCCTACGAGCAGTACTTC. The full variable domain, with the rest looked up from reference TRBV19 and TRBJ2-7, is DGGITQSPKYLFRKEGQNVTLSCEQNLNHDAMYWYRQDPGQGLRLIYYSQIVNDFQKGDIAEGYSVSREKKESFPLTVTSAQKNPTAFYLCASSTSLGTSGGDAYEQYFGPGTRLTVT.

The chain has TRBV20-1 and TRBJ2-1; D gene uncertain. This CDR3 region has 14 residues. V dropped 3 bases and J dropped 0 bases, with 9 bases sitting between them. Germline CDR1 reads DFQATT; CDR2 reads SNEGSKA (reference sequence). The CDR3 is CSASELGSYNEQFF. For the CDR3, the DNA is TGCAGTGCTAGTGAGCTCGGCTCCTACAATGAGCAGTTCTTC.

The sample holds a few counts of this clonotype. This chain uses TRBV9 with TRBJ2-7, with 8 bases lining up with TRBD1. This CDR3 is built from 14 residues. Germline CDR1 is SGDLS and CDR2 is YYNGEE. V gave up 3 bases and J gave up 0 bases; unmatched junction bases: 2. The CDR3 region is CASSGTGPSYEQYF. The CDR3 coding sequence is TGTGCCAGCAGCGGGACAGGGCCCTCCTACGAGCAGTACTTC.

The chain combines TRBV29-1 with TRBJ2-3; 7 positions match TRBD1. V gave up 4 bases and J gave up 0 bases; unmatched junction bases: 4. Germline V lookup: CDR1 SQVTM, CDR2 ANQGSEA. The CDR3 has 14 amino acids. CDR3 bases: TGCAGCGTTGCCGAGACAGGGAGCACAGATACGCAGTATTTT. Encoded protein: CSVAETGSTDTQYF.

This clonotype showed up just a few times. The chain combines TRBV15 with TRBJ1-1, with no clear D. The germline V and J ends were trimmed by 1 base and 1 base, with 4 bases remaining between them. The V gene's germline CDR1 is LNHNV and CDR2 YYDKDF (reference sequence). The CDR3 extends over 13 amino acids. The CDR3 DNA sequence: TGTGCCACCAGCAGAGGGAGGAACACTGAAGCTTTCTTT. Translation gives CATSRGRNTEAFF. The full variable domain, with the rest looked up from reference TRBV15 and TRBJ1-1, is DAMVIQNPRYQVTQFGKPVTLSCSQTLNHNVMYWYQQKSSQAPKLLFHYYDKDFNNEADTPDNFQSRRPNTSFCFLDIRSPGLGDTAMYLCATSRGRNTEAFFGQGTRLTVV.

This CDR3 reads CSAWDSESGYTF. In DNA, the CDR3 is TGCAGCGCCTGGGACAGCGAAAGCGGCTACACCTTC. The chain has TRBV29-1 and TRBJ1-2; 7 nucleotides line up with TRBD1. This CDR3 is built from 12 residues. CDR1 is SQVTM and CDR2 is ANQGSEA in the germline V gene. V shed 7 bases, J shed 8 bases, and the junction held 10 bases outside the gene matches.

The rearrangement links TRBV5-6 to TRBJ2-3, with TRBD1 identical over 10 bases. Germline V CDR1 and CDR2: SGHDT, YYEEEE. CDR3 length equals 16 residues. With 4 bases clipped from V and 3 bases from J, the junction kept 8 bases outside the gene matches. CDR3 in DNA: TGTGCCAGCAGCCCGAAGGGGGACAGGGGTACAGATACGCAGTATTTT. Amino acid sequence: CASSPKGDRGTDTQYF.

There are a few counts of this clonotype. The chain is built from TRBV11-3 and TRBJ2-1; no definite D call. V was shortened by 0 bases and J by 0 bases, with 6 bases between the two germline ends. CDR3 size: 15 residues. In germline, CDR1 is SGHNT, CDR2 YENEEA. CDR3 coding DNA: TGTGCCAGCAGCTTAGAAAGGGTCTCCTACAATGAGCAGTTCTTC. It codes for CASSLERVSYNEQFF. Variable domain in full (rest from reference TRBV11-3 and TRBJ2-1): EAGVVQSPRYKIIEKKQPVAFWCNPISGHNTLYWYLQNLGQGPELLIRYENEEAVDDSQLPKDRFSAERLKGVDSTLKIQPAELGDSAVYLCASSLERVSYNEQFFGPGTRLTVL.

This chain connects TRBV19 to TRBJ1-2; 8 bases are a match to TRBD1. V shed 7 bases, J shed 4 bases, and the junction held 11 bases outside the gene matches. Germline lookup yields CDR1 LNHDA and CDR2 SQIVND (reference sequence). This CDR3 contains 15 residues. CDR3 DNA: TGTGCCAGTATGTTAGGCGGGACAGGTTCCTATGGCTACACCTTC. This translates into CASMLGGTGSYGYTF.

The chain is built from TRBV6-5 and TRBJ1-6; no firm D call. The V end was cut by 6 bases, the J end by 0 bases, with 6 bases between. Germline CDR1 is MNHEY and CDR2 is SVGAGI. The CDR3 loop spans 14 amino acids. CDR3 nucleotide sequence: TGTGCCAGCAGGGATTACTCCTATAATTCACCCCTCCACTTT. This sequence encodes CASRDYSYNSPLHF.

The chain links TRBV6-2 or TRBV6-3 to TRBJ1-2; D might be TRBD1 (5 bases). The CDR3 has 14 amino acids. V lost 4 bases, J lost 4 bases, and 13 bases lay in between. Germline CDR1 MNHEY, CDR2 SVGEGT. CDR3 sequence reads: CASSFTTTVYGYTF. DNA for the CDR3: TGTGCCAGCAGTTTCACCACGACAGTCTATGGCTACACCTTC.

This clonotype appeared a single time. CDR3 DNA: TGTGCCAGCAGCATTCGGGGGCAGGAAAACTATGGCTACACCTTC. It translates to CASSIRGQENYGYTF. The chain couples TRBV13 to TRBJ1-2; tentatively, D is TRBD1 (6 bases). Trimming shortened V by 5 bases and J by 2 bases, and 15 bases separated the two germline ends. This CDR3 spans 15 amino acids. In germline, CDR1 is PRHDT, CDR2 FYEKMQ (reference sequence). Complete variable domain (other parts from reference TRBV13 and TRBJ1-2): AAGVIQSPRHLIKEKRETATLKCYPIPRHDTVYWYQQGPGQDPQFLISFYEKMQSDKGSIPDRFSAQQFSDYHSELNMSSLELGDSALYFCASSIRGQENYGYTFGSGTRLTVV.

The V call is TRBV7-2, the J call TRBJ2-1; D perhaps matches TRBD2 (5 bases). The length of the CDR3 is 18 residues. V was cut by 3 bases and J by 4 bases, with 22 bases left in between. Germline CDR1 and CDR2: SGHTA and FQGNSA. The DNA for the CDR3 is TGTGCCAGCAGCTTTCTCTCGGCGTGGGAGCATATATACAATGAGCAGTTCTTC. Amino acids: CASSFLSAWEHIYNEQFF.

The V call is TRBV7-9, the J call TRBJ2-5; 10 positions agree with TRBD1. In germline, CDR1 is SEHNR, CDR2 FQNEAQ (reference sequence). The CDR3 runs 14 residues. V trimming: 5 bases; J trimming: 5 bases; junction bases outside the gene matches: 5. The chain's CDR3 is CASSLTGGLETQYF. The CDR3 nucleotides read TGTGCCAGCAGCCTGACAGGGGGCTTGGAGACCCAGTACTTC.

V is TRBV10-3 and J is TRBJ2-1; D unresolved. The CDR3 runs to 13 residues. Germline-derived CDR1 and CDR2 are ENHRY and SYGVKD. V gave up 9 bases and J gave up 0 bases, with 9 bases separating them. This chain's CDR3 is CAITDDSYNEQFF. CDR3 bases: TGTGCCATTACGGACGACTCCTACAATGAGCAGTTCTTC.

J is TRBJ2-1 and V is TRBV5-1, with D possibly TRBD2 on 7 matching bases. The CDR3 is made up of 14 amino acids. From germline, CDR1 is SGHRS and CDR2 YFSETQ. Trimming shortened V by 0 bases and J by 9 bases, and 13 bases separated the two germline ends. The CDR3 loop is CASSLVGEGGEQFF. The CDR3 DNA follows: TGCGCCAGCAGCTTGGTCGGGGAGGGGGGTGAGCAGTTCTTC. The full variable domain, with the rest looked up from reference TRBV5-1 and TRBJ2-1, is KAGVTQTPRYLIKTRGQQVTLSCSPISGHRSVSWYQQTPGQGLQFLFEYFSETQRNKGNFPGRFSGRQFSNSRSEMNVSTLELGDSALYLCASSLVGEGGEQFFGPGTRLTVL.

The V gene is TRBV4-1, the J gene TRBJ2-1, with 8 bases identical to TRBD1. The trim removed 1 base at V and 5 bases at J, leaving 10 bases unmatched. This CDR3 contains 17 residues. Germline CDR1 reads MGHRA; CDR2 reads YSYEKL. CDR3 sequence reads: CASSQGKHRTGHNEQFF. The CDR3 DNA follows: TGCGCCAGCAGCCAAGGCAAGCACCGGACAGGGCACAATGAGCAGTTCTTC.

V is TRBV19 and J is TRBJ1-4, with D possibly matching TRBD1 (5 bases). Trimming shortened V by 1 base and J by 8 bases, and 14 bases separated the two germline ends. Germline V CDR1 and CDR2: LNHDA, SQIVND (reference sequence). This CDR3 region has 15 residues. The CDR3 nucleotides read TGTGCCAGTAGTATAGGTGGAGGGGCGCTGGAAAAACTGTTTTTT. Amino acid sequence: CASSIGGGALEKLFF.